This TCR beta chain was identified during a study of blood T cell repertoires in COVID-19. Study background: Material from acute and convalescent COVID-19 was sourced from the United States, Italy and Spain. T cells, B-cell-depleted T cells, or PBMCs supplied cDNA or gDNA.

Original handling: Amplification of reference gene primers was used by the study to estimate nucleated cell counts. Clones were sequenced by immunoSEQ multiplex PCR, and TCRdb holds only the in-frame ones, with some missing. V and J calls plus clone size are reproduced from that table; the DNA served to infer D and trimming. The sample lists about 180,000 clones, 81% occurring once. This receptor was taken from an elderly woman with COVID-19, enrolled during active disease. Sequencing used peripheral blood.

Here the CDR3 reads CASSPGGHLEKLFF. In DNA, the CDR3 is TGTGCCAGCAGTCCAGGGGGCCACCTTGAAAAACTGTTTTTT. V usage is TRBV6-5 and J usage is TRBJ1-4, with TRBD1 matching over 8 bases. The J segment lost 7 bases and the V segment lost 5 bases, leaving 6 bases of the junction unmatched. This CDR3 has 14 amino acids. The V gene's germline CDR1 is MNHEY and CDR2 SVGAGI.